Each of the 30 T cell receptor beta chains below was sequenced from the same sample in a study of identical twins. TCRdb re-analysed the 5' RACE reads in MiXCR, keeping a single row per CDR3 protein. The table includes some 250,000 distinct CDR3 sequences, roughly 13% detected once. This sample also belongs to another study, concerning yellow fever vaccine responses in identical twins.

Sequences were obtained from memory (CD45RO+) T cells sorted from blood. The receptors were sampled from a woman aged 18-29 years in good health.

The chain uses TRBV5-5 and TRBJ2-1, with no clear D. The CDR3 has 16 residues. Germline loops: CDR1 SGHKS, CDR2 YYEKEE (reference sequence). Trimming pared 4 bases from V and 1 base from J, leaving 15 bases between. CDR3 amino acids: CASSPPGTRSYNEQFF. The CDR3, as DNA: TGTGCCAGCAGCCCTCCGGGCACTCGGTCCTACAATGAGCAGTTCTTC.

The V call is TRBV5-5, the J call TRBJ2-7, with 9 positions matching TRBD1. This CDR3 comprises 14 residues. V was clipped by 4 bases and J by 7 bases; unmatched bases: 9. From germline, CDR1 is SGHKS and CDR2 YYEKEE (reference sequence). The CDR3 coding sequence is TGTGCCAGCAGCCGTACAGGGGGCAGTCGGGAGCAGTACTTC. Its translation is CASSRTGGSREQYF.

V gene TRBV6-2 or TRBV6-3 combines with J gene TRBJ2-1; no clear D. V lost 4 bases, J lost 1 base, and 11 bases lay in between. The CDR3 is made up of 15 amino acids. The germline CDR1 and CDR2 sequences are MNHEY and SVGEGT. CDR3 amino acids: CASSSERESYNEQFF. The CDR3 DNA is TGTGCCAGCAGTTCCGAGCGTGAATCCTACAATGAGCAGTTCTTC.

The V call is TRBV19, the J call TRBJ2-7; 7 nucleotides match TRBD1. Germline values: CDR1 LNHDA, CDR2 SQIVND (reference sequence). With 6 bases clipped from V and 3 bases from J, the junction kept 11 bases outside the gene matches. This CDR3 has 15 amino acids. The CDR3 coding sequence is TGTGCCAGTAGCACCCCCGGGACAGCAGGCTACGAGCAGTACTTC. Translation: CASSTPGTAGYEQYF.

As DNA, the CDR3 is TGTGCCACCAGTGATCGGTCAGGGGGCCCCACAGATACGCAGTATTTT. Amino acids: CATSDRSGGPTDTQYF. This chain uses TRBV24-1 with TRBJ2-3; 8 bases fit TRBD1. V lost 3 bases, J lost 2 bases, and 6 bases stayed unmatched. Germline assignment: CDR1 KGHDR and CDR2 SFDVKD. This CDR3 spans 16 amino acids.

Many counts were recorded for this clonotype. One end of the junction fails to match germline, which may point to a read error. V and J are TRBV11-2 and TRBJ2-1; TRBD1 agrees at 7 bases. The CDR3 covers 15 residues. Germline lookup yields CDR1 SGHAT and CDR2 FQNNGV. The CDR3 sequence is CASSLDRVHYNEQFF. The CDR3 nucleotides are TGTGCCAGCAGCCTAGACAGGGTTCACTACAATGAGCAGTTCTTC.

The rearrangement joins TRBV20-1 to TRBJ2-2; 8 nucleotides match TRBD2. The J segment lost 7 bases and the V segment lost 0 bases, leaving 7 bases of the junction unmatched. The CDR3 spans 15 residues. In germline, CDR1 is DFQATT, CDR2 SNEGSKA (reference sequence). CDR3 in amino acids: CSARDNGGASGELFF. Written as DNA, the CDR3 is TGCAGTGCTAGAGATAACGGGGGGGCAAGCGGGGAGCTGTTTTTT.

This clonotype has a count of ten or more. The V and J genes are TRBV28 and TRBJ2-5; D assignment may be TRBD1 or TRBD2 (5 bases each). The CDR3 has 16 residues. CDR1 and CDR2 from the germline V gene are MDHEN and SYDVKM. V was pared by 4 bases and J by 3 bases, with 18 bases between. The CDR3 here is CASSSPLRRGEETQYF. The CDR3 DNA is TGTGCCAGCAGTTCCCCCCTCAGAAGGGGAGAAGAGACCCAGTACTTC.

Ten or more counts support this clonotype. V gene TRBV9 combines with J gene TRBJ2-7; 7 nucleotides agree with TRBD2. This CDR3 region has 15 residues. V lost 3 bases, J lost 3 bases, and 9 bases stayed unmatched. Looked up from germline, CDR1 is SGDLS and CDR2 is YYNGEE. The CDR3 DNA sequence: TGTGCCAGCAGCGAGGGAGCGGGGAGAGTCTACGAGCAGTACTTC. This sequence encodes CASSEGAGRVYEQYF.

The chain uses TRBV12-3 or TRBV12-4 and TRBJ2-7, with 9 bases aligning to TRBD2. The CDR3 sequence is 15 residues long. Trimming at V came to 1 base and at J to 4 bases, leaving 5 bases not matched to a gene. This CDR3 is CASSLGAGGPYEQYF. CDR3 nucleotides: TGTGCCAGCAGTTTAGGTGCGGGGGGGCCGTACGAGCAGTACTTC.

This clonotype appeared many times. V gene TRBV4-1 combines with J gene TRBJ2-7, with TRBD1 matching 12 bases. J was trimmed by 4 bases and V by 0 bases; bases with no gene match: 1. The CDR3 sequence is 15 residues long. Germline CDR1 reads MGHRA; CDR2 reads YSYEKL. DNA of the CDR3: TGCGCCAGCAGCCAAGAGGGACAGGGGGCGTACGAGCAGTACTTC. It encodes CASSQEGQGAYEQYF.

A few counts support this clonotype. V and J are TRBV11-2 and TRBJ2-2, with 10 bases identical to TRBD2. The J segment lost 1 base and the V segment lost 5 bases, leaving 4 bases of the junction unmatched. Germline-derived CDR1 and CDR2 are SGHAT and FQNNGV. This CDR3 contains 16 residues. The CDR3 DNA reads TGTGCCAGCAGCATACGGACTAGCGGGAACACCGGGGAGCTGTTTTTT. It codes for CASSIRTSGNTGELFF.

This clonotype was observed at least ten times. The chain links TRBV12-3 or TRBV12-4 to TRBJ1-2, with D possibly TRBD1 on 5 matching bases. CDR3 length equals 16 residues. The ends were cut back, 5 bases at V and 7 bases at J, with 23 bases in the middle. CDR3 protein: CASSPRDLKELGGYTF. The CDR3 DNA is TGTGCCAGCAGTCCTCGGGACCTGAAGGAGCTAGGTGGCTACACCTTC.

V is TRBV5-1 and J is TRBJ2-7; D is undetermined. The CDR3 is made up of 14 amino acids. V was shortened by 1 base and J by 4 bases, with 12 bases between the two germline ends. Germline loops: CDR1 SGHRS, CDR2 YFSETQ. CDR3 amino acids: CASSLQPGSYEQYF. The CDR3 region has the DNA TGCGCCAGCAGCTTGCAACCGGGTTCGTACGAGCAGTACTTC.

This clonotype was seen only a few times. The chain combines TRBV7-2 with TRBJ2-7, with no clear D. Germline CDR1 reads SGHTA; CDR2 reads FQGNSA. Trimming pared 0 bases from V and 6 bases from J, leaving 9 bases between. CDR3 length equals 13 residues. The CDR3 DNA reads TGTGCCAGCAGCTTAGCCCCCATCCGCGAGCAGTACTTC. Translated, it gives CASSLAPIREQYF.

This clonotype came up many times. The chain is built from TRBV7-2 and TRBJ2-7; D is unresolved. Germline V CDR1 and CDR2: SGHTA, FQGNSA. This CDR3 comprises 13 residues. The germline V and J ends were trimmed by 2 bases and 3 bases, with 8 bases remaining between them. CDR3 sequence: CASSLPTNYEQYF. In nucleotides, the CDR3 is TGTGCCAGCAGCTTACCAACTAACTACGAGCAGTACTTC. The full variable domain, completed using reference TRBV7-2 and TRBJ2-7, is GAGVSQSPSNKVTEKGKDVELRCDPISGHTALYWYRQSLGQGLEFLIYFQGNSAPDKSGLPSDRFSAERTGGSVSTLTIQRTQQEDSAVYLCASSLPTNYEQYFGPGTRLTVT.

This clonotype was detected ten times or more. The chain uses TRBV7-2 and TRBJ1-6; D is perhaps TRBD1 (5 bases). Germline CDR1 is SGHTA and CDR2 is FQGNSA. CDR3 size: 15 residues. V dropped 5 bases and J dropped 0 bases, with 8 bases sitting between them. CDR3 sequence: CASSPDNSYNSPLHF. The CDR3, as DNA: TGTGCCAGCAGCCCGGACAACTCCTATAATTCACCCCTCCACTTT.

The chain joins TRBV7-2 to TRBJ2-7, with D possibly called TRBD1 or TRBD2 (6 bases each). The CDR3 contains 13 residues. Per the germline V gene, CDR1 is SGHTA and CDR2 is FQGNSA. The germline V and J ends were trimmed by 10 bases and 2 bases, with 15 bases remaining between them. CDR3 sequence (DNA): TGTGCCACCCGCCTAGGGGGGACCTACGAGCAGTACTTC. Protein: CATRLGGTYEQYF.

J is TRBJ2-2 and V is TRBV6-2 or TRBV6-3; D unclear. V was shortened by 9 bases and J by 0 bases, with 11 bases between the two germline ends. Germline CDR1 MNHEY, CDR2 SVGEGT. The CDR3 covers 14 residues. CDR3 in amino acids: CASKGISNTGELFF. The CDR3 bases are TGTGCCAGTAAAGGGATTTCGAACACCGGGGAGCTGTTTTTT.

This clonotype has ten or more counts. This chain links TRBV12-3 or TRBV12-4 with TRBJ1-1; TRBD1 matches at 9 bases. The CDR3 has 16 amino acids. V gave up 0 bases and J gave up 5 bases; unmatched junction bases: 7. The chain's CDR3 is CASSLALIQGATEAFF. The DNA of the CDR3 is TGTGCCAGCAGTTTAGCGTTAATACAGGGGGCAACTGAAGCTTTCTTT.

This clonotype was counted only a few times. The rearrangement uses TRBV3-1 and TRBJ2-3; TRBD1 aligns across 9 bases. The CDR3 has 15 amino acids. With 3 bases clipped from V and 7 bases from J, the junction kept 8 bases outside the gene matches. Germline V gene lookup returns CDR1 LGHDT and CDR2 YNNKEL (reference sequence). In DNA, the CDR3 is TGTGCCAGCAGCCAGCCCACAGGGGGCAAAAATACGCAGTATTTT. Translation gives CASSQPTGGKNTQYF.

This chain links TRBV7-2 with TRBJ2-7, with 9 bases that match TRBD1. This CDR3 comprises 14 residues. Germline lookup yields CDR1 SGHTA and CDR2 FQGNSA. V lost 5 bases, J lost 9 bases, and 11 bases stayed unmatched. The CDR3: CASSAGQGWEVQYF. The CDR3 bases are TGTGCCAGCAGCGCTGGACAGGGGTGGGAGGTGCAGTACTTC.

The chain carries TRBV24-1 and TRBJ2-7; D might be TRBD2 (5 bases). CDR1 and CDR2 (germline): KGHDR, SFDVKD. The germline V and J ends were trimmed by 7 bases and 4 bases, with 16 bases remaining between them. The CDR3 length is 14 residues. CDR3 sequence: CATSPAREPYEQYF. The CDR3 DNA follows: TGTGCCACCAGCCCGGCACGGGAACCGTACGAGCAGTACTTC.

This clonotype was found many times. The rearrangement uses TRBV19 and TRBJ2-1, with TRBD2 identical over 7 bases. Germline V lookup: CDR1 LNHDA, CDR2 SQIVND (reference sequence). Trimming cost V 5 bases and J 7 bases; bases outside gene matches: 11. The CDR3 is 15 residues long. The CDR3 here is CASSPRRGSVNEQFF. The CDR3 DNA follows: TGTGCCAGTAGTCCCCGCCGCGGGAGCGTGAATGAGCAGTTCTTC.

This clonotype was counted a few times. The chain's CDR3 is CASPPPGAANTGELFF. The CDR3, as DNA: TGCGCCAGTCCCCCCCCGGGGGCCGCGAACACCGGGGAGCTGTTTTTT. V is TRBV10-1 and J is TRBJ2-2; the D gene could be TRBD1 or TRBD2 (6 bases each). Trimming shortened V by 9 bases and J by 0 bases, and 17 bases separated the two germline ends. The CDR3 covers 16 residues. The germline V gene has CDR1 WNHNN and CDR2 SYGVQD (reference sequence).

This clonotype has at least ten counts. The rearrangement uses TRBV6-4 and TRBJ2-3; 12 nucleotides match TRBD2. The CDR3 has 15 residues. CDR1 and CDR2 (germline): MRHNA, SNTAGT. The V segment lost 2 bases and the J segment 3 bases; nucleotides outside the gene matches: 0. The DNA of the CDR3 is TGTGCCAGCAGTGACACTAGCGGGGGGACAGATACGCAGTATTTT. Amino acid sequence: CASSDTSGGTDTQYF.

V is TRBV14 and J is TRBJ1-2; D possibly corresponds to TRBD1 (5 bases). The CDR3 is 16 amino acids. Germline CDR1 reads SGHDN; CDR2 reads FVKESK. V shed 0 bases and J shed 5 bases, with 16 bases lying between them. CDR3 nucleotides: TGTGCCAGCAGCCAAGATTTGAGCGGGGCTAGGTATGGCTACACCTTC. Its protein product is CASSQDLSGARYGYTF.

This clonotype turned up a few times. The junction departs from germline at one end; a sequencing error may be responsible. The chain combines TRBV7-2 with TRBJ2-3; TRBD2 agrees at 11 bases. In germline, CDR1 is SGHTA, CDR2 FQGNSA. The CDR3 has 14 amino acids. CDR3: CASSLAGGRDTQYF. In nucleotides, the CDR3 is TGTGCCAGCAGCCTAGCGGGGGGCCGGGATACGCAGTATTTT.

This clonotype came up a few times. The genes are TRBV18 and TRBJ2-1; 11 nucleotides agree with TRBD2. The V gene end was trimmed by 6 bases and the J gene end by 5 bases; junction bases not matched to a gene: 6. Germline CDR1 KGHSH, CDR2 LQKENI. The CDR3 spans 15 residues. The CDR3 spells CASSFGTSGNNEQFF. Here the CDR3 DNA reads TGTGCCAGCTCGTTCGGGACTAGCGGAAACAATGAGCAGTTCTTC. The variable domain in full, with the rest retrieved from reference TRBV18 and TRBJ2-1, is NAGVMQNPRHLVRRRGQEARLRCSPMKGHSHVYWYRQLPEEGLKFMVYLQKENIIDESGMPKERFSAEFPKEGPSILRIQQVVRGDSAAYFCASSFGTSGNNEQFFGPGTRLTVL.

This clonotype was seen many times. This chain uses TRBV5-1 with TRBJ2-2; D is ambiguous. The germline V gene has CDR1 SGHRS and CDR2 YFSETQ. The CDR3 is 13 amino acids. Deletions cut 4 bases from V and 4 bases from J, with 8 bases between. The CDR3 loop is CASSVTPTGELFF. Written as DNA, the CDR3 is TGCGCCAGCAGCGTGACACCCACCGGGGAGCTGTTTTTT. Drawing the rest from reference TRBV5-1 and TRBJ2-2, the complete variable domain is KAGVTQTPRYLIKTRGQQVTLSCSPISGHRSVSWYQQTPGQGLQFLFEYFSETQRNKGNFPGRFSGRQFSNSRSEMNVSTLELGDSALYLCASSVTPTGELFFGEGSRLTVL.